Following are 18 T cell receptor beta chains from one sample sequenced in a study of spatial heterogeneity in lung cancer. TCRdb redid the calling of the 5' RACE reads with MiXCR, one entry per CDR3 protein. The sample records fewer than 6,500 distinct CDR3 sequences, 22% being singletons. The time point is: sample taken at primary tumor resection. For these TCRs, the target antigens are not known. Study-level results: Tumor mutation counts were tracked by expanded intratumoral alpha and beta TCR counts.

The source material was lung tumor tissue, sampled at surgery. Every receptor here comes from a male donor with early-stage non-small cell lung cancer.

By share, this clonotype ranks as medium-sized (0.01 to 0.1%). The J gene is TRBJ2-5, the V gene TRBV18, with D uncertain. The CDR3 runs 11 residues. Germline CDR1 KGHSH, CDR2 LQKENI. The V end lost 3 bases, the J end lost 3 bases, and 2 bases lay between the germline ends. CDR3 nucleotide sequence: TGTGCCAGCTCACCTGAAGAGACCCAGTACTTC. Translation: CASSPEETQYF.

Judged by abundance, this clonotype is medium-sized (0.01 to 0.1%). The chain uses TRBV6-2 or TRBV6-3 and TRBJ1-3, with TRBD1 identical over 8 bases. The ends lost 10 bases at V and 0 bases at J; junction bases unmatched: 8. CDR3 length: 15 amino acids. In germline, CDR1 is MNHEY, CDR2 SVGEGT. The CDR3 reads CATRQGMSSGNTIYF. DNA for the CDR3: TGTGCCACAAGACAGGGGATGAGCTCTGGAAACACCATATATTTT.

This clonotype came up many times. V and J are TRBV18 and TRBJ1-3; D is unresolved. V was shortened by 3 bases and J by 0 bases, with 9 bases between the two germline ends. This CDR3 spans 15 amino acids. Germline assignment: CDR1 KGHSH and CDR2 LQKENI. The CDR3 DNA reads as TGTGCCAGCTCACCGCGAATTAACTCTGGAAACACCATATATTTT. It specifies CASSPRINSGNTIYF.

Ten or more counts support this clonotype. The chain couples TRBV5-1 to TRBJ2-7; 8 positions agree with TRBD1. The CDR3 length is 13 residues. Germline CDR1 and CDR2: SGHRS and YFSETQ. After removal of 7 bases from V and 4 bases from J, the junction contained 7 bases not matched to a gene. CDR3 nucleotide sequence: TGCGCCAGCTCGGACAGGGTTAGGTACGAGCAGTACTTC. This sequence encodes CASSDRVRYEQYF.

This clonotype was detected only a few times. V and J are TRBV7-9 and TRBJ2-7, with TRBD1 matching 7 bases. V dropped 5 bases and J dropped 4; count of bases not matched to a gene: 11. The CDR3 loop spans 15 amino acids. Germline CDR1 reads SEHNR; CDR2 reads FQNEAQ (reference sequence). CDR3: CASSANRGQGYEQYF. CDR3 DNA: TGTGCCAGCAGCGCCAACAGGGGTCAGGGGTACGAGCAGTACTTC.

Sample share makes this clonotype medium-sized (0.01 to 0.1%). V and J are TRBV30 and TRBJ1-4, with 9 bases that match TRBD1. The ends lost 2 bases at V and 10 bases at J; junction bases unmatched: 2. The CDR3 length is 12 residues. Germline CDR1 is GTSNPN and CDR2 is SVGIG (reference sequence). The CDR3 protein is CAWSMDRGKLFF. Written as DNA, the CDR3 is TGTGCCTGGAGTATGGACAGGGGAAAACTGTTTTTT.

J is TRBJ2-3 and V is TRBV7-3, with D tentatively TRBD2 (5 bases). Trimming stripped 4 bases from V and 8 bases from J, with 16 bases between. The CDR3 covers 14 residues. Germline V gene data show CDR1 as SGHTA and CDR2 as FQGTGA. The CDR3: CASSSSGRGSTQYF. CDR3 coding DNA: TGTGCCAGCAGCTCATCTGGGAGAGGGAGTACGCAGTATTTT.

This clonotype is judged medium-sized (0.01 to 0.1%). This chain joins TRBV2 and TRBJ2-3; tentative D call: TRBD2 (5 bases). The CDR3 length is 14 residues. CDR1 and CDR2 (germline): SNHLY, FYNNEI. Trimming pared 8 bases from V and 6 bases from J, leaving 18 bases between. Written as DNA, the CDR3 is TGTGCCAGCGGAGGACTCATACAAGGGGATACGCAGTATTTT. Translating gives CASGGLIQGDTQYF. The full variable domain, in which reference TRBV2 and TRBJ2-3 provide the parts outside the CDR3, is EPEVTQTPSHQVTQMGQEVILRCVPISNHLYFYWYRQILGQKVEFLVSFYNNEISEKSEIFDDQFSVERPDGSNFTLKIRSTKLEDSAMYFCASGGLIQGDTQYFGPGTRLTVL.

This clonotype is labeled medium-sized (0.01 to 0.1%). The chain uses TRBV5-6 and TRBJ2-7; D remains ambiguous. CDR3 length equals 14 residues. The ends were cut back, 0 bases at V and 3 bases at J, with 10 bases in the middle. Germline-derived CDR1 and CDR2 are SGHDT and YYEEEE. CDR3 nucleotide sequence: TGTGCCAGCAGCTTGGGGGATCCCAACTACGAGCAGTACTTC. This sequence encodes CASSLGDPNYEQYF. Full variable domain (missing parts from reference TRBV5-6 and TRBJ2-7): DAGVTQSPTHLIKTRGQQVTLRCSPKSGHDTVSWYQQALGQGPQFIFQYYEEEERQRGNFPDRFSGHQFPNYSSELNVNALLLGDSALYLCASSLGDPNYEQYFGPGTRLTVT.

The chain combines TRBV18 with TRBJ2-1; 9 bases are shared with TRBD1. Germline V gene data show CDR1 as KGHSH and CDR2 as LQKENI. The CDR3 length is 15 residues. J lost 5 bases, V lost 2 bases, and 4 bases had no gene match. CDR3 DNA sequence: TGTGCCAGCTCACCAGGGGGGACAGGGAACAATGAGCAGTTCTTC. It yields the protein CASSPGGTGNNEQFF.

The chain couples TRBV6-2 or TRBV6-3 to TRBJ2-2, with 7 positions matching TRBD2. Germline trimming cut 5 bases from V and 6 bases from J; bases unmatched to any gene: 6. The CDR3 length is 14 residues. Per germline, CDR1 MNHEY and CDR2 SVGEGT. The CDR3 loop reads CASSILARPGELFF. For the CDR3, the DNA is TGTGCCAGCAGTATACTAGCGCGACCCGGGGAGCTGTTTTTT.

The gene calls are TRBV9 and TRBJ2-1, with D perhaps TRBD2 (6 bases). The CDR3 covers 13 residues. The germline CDR1 and CDR2 sequences are SGDLS and YYNGEE. The germline V and J ends were trimmed by 3 bases and 9 bases, with 13 bases remaining between them. CDR3 DNA: TGTGCCAGCAGCGCCCAGGGAGGACGTGAGCAGTTCTTC. Protein product: CASSAQGGREQFF.

The V call is TRBV6-6, the J call TRBJ2-3; 7 nucleotides align to TRBD1. The CDR3 is 14 amino acids. Trimming cost V 7 bases and J 3 bases; bases outside gene matches: 7. Germline assignment: CDR1 MNHNY and CDR2 SVGAGI (reference sequence). The CDR3 DNA follows: TGTGCCAGCACCAAACGACAGGGTACAGATACGCAGTATTTT. Translation: CASTKRQGTDTQYF.

This rearrangement joins TRBV9 to TRBJ2-7; 8 nucleotides line up with TRBD1. Germline CDR1 reads SGDLS; CDR2 reads YYNGEE. Losses at the gene ends were 4 bases for V and 2 bases for J; bases not matched to a gene: 2. This CDR3 has 13 amino acids. The chain's CDR3 is CASSSQGAYEQYF. DNA of the CDR3: TGTGCCAGCAGCTCACAGGGGGCCTACGAGCAGTACTTC.

CDR3 sequence reads: CASSLGPSRSSYEQYF. Written as DNA, the CDR3 is TGTGCCAGCAGCTTAGGTCCTAGTAGAAGTAGCTACGAGCAGTACTTC. The chain recombines TRBV7-9 with TRBJ2-7; D is unclear. Trimming shortened V by 1 base and J by 3 bases, and 16 bases separated the two germline ends. Germline V gene data show CDR1 as SEHNR and CDR2 as FQNEAQ (reference sequence). The CDR3 contains 16 residues.

By share of the sample, this clonotype is medium-sized (0.01 to 0.1%). J is TRBJ1-6 and V is TRBV6-5; 8 positions match TRBD1. CDR1 and CDR2 (germline): MNHEY, SVGAGI. CDR3 length equals 15 residues. V trimming: 2 bases; J trimming: 8 bases; junction bases outside the gene matches: 5. The CDR3 sequence: CASSYTTGEDSPLHF. CDR3 DNA: TGTGCCAGCAGTTACACGACAGGGGAGGATTCACCCCTCCACTTT.

V usage is TRBV5-4 and J usage is TRBJ1-1, with 10 bases fitting TRBD1. The germline V gene has CDR1 SGHNT and CDR2 YYREEE (reference sequence). The CDR3 spans 14 residues. V lost 4 bases to trimming and J lost 5 bases; unmatched junction nucleotides: 5. The CDR3 reads CASSVQDRGTEAFF. Written as DNA, the CDR3 is TGTGCCAGCAGCGTGCAGGACAGGGGGACTGAAGCTTTCTTT.

This clonotype was observed a handful of times. The genes are TRBV6-6 and TRBJ2-7, with TRBD2 identical over 12 bases. The V gene's germline CDR1 is MNHNY and CDR2 SVGAGI (reference sequence). The CDR3 runs 15 residues. V shed 6 bases and J 0 bases; nucleotides not matched to a gene: 3. CDR3 coding DNA: TGTGCCAGCAGCCCGACTAGCGGGAGCTCCTACGAGCAGTACTTC. This gives the protein CASSPTSGSSYEQYF.